These 4 T cell receptor beta chains were all obtained from the same sample, sequenced in a study of blood T cell repertoires in COVID-19. Sequencing used immunoSEQ multiplex PCR; TCRdb keeps in-frame clones, though not all of them. There are about 100,000 clones in the sample; roughly nine tenths occur only once, and about 2.2% lies in the top ten. The sequenced material came from peripheral blood. These receptors all come from a man between 45 and 60 years old with active COVID-19.

This chain joins TRBV6-5 and TRBJ2-1; D is possibly TRBD2 (5 bases). Germline V gives CDR1 MNHEY, CDR2 SVGAGI. Trimming took off 7 bases at V and 9 bases at J, with 16 bases between the two ends. The CDR3 is 13 amino acids. The CDR3 spells CASTIMGSGEQFF. The DNA for the CDR3 is TGTGCCAGCACTATAATGGGGAGTGGTGAGCAGTTCTTC.

The chain joins TRBV20-1 to TRBJ2-7, with D hard to call. This CDR3 is built from 11 residues. Trimming took 6 bases from V and 4 from J, leaving 10 bases between them. CDR1 is DFQATT and CDR2 is SNEGSKA in the germline V gene (reference sequence). The CDR3 sequence: CSARSGYEQYV. CDR3 bases: TGCAGTGCAAGATCCGGGTACGAGCAGTACGTC.

This chain connects TRBV3-1 (or the pseudogene TRBV3-2) to TRBJ2-7; D is perhaps TRBD2 (6 bases). Germline V gives CDR1 LGHDT, CDR2 YNNKEL (reference sequence). V was cut by 0 bases and J by 2 bases, with 11 bases left in between. CDR3 length: 15 amino acids. The CDR3 region has the DNA TGTGCCAGCAGCCAAGAACGGGGGTGGCCCTACGAGCAGTACTTC. Translation: CASSQERGWPYEQYF.

The chain is built from TRBV19 and TRBJ1-1; D unresolved. Germline V gene data show CDR1 as LNHDA and CDR2 as SQIVND (reference sequence). V shed 6 bases and J shed 3 bases, with 14 bases lying between them. CDR3 length equals 14 residues. The CDR3 reads CASSRIRGDTEAFF. The DNA of the CDR3 is TGTGCCAGTAGCCGCATCCGAGGTGACACTGAAGCTTTCTTT.